This is a list of T cell receptor beta chains from one sample in a study of OX40 agonist ivuxolimab in advanced cancers. The repertoire was sequenced with immunoSEQ multiplex PCR; TCRdb's copy has only in-frame clones and lacks some. The sample lists 50,000 to 70,000 clones, around 87% occurring once. Material: CD4+ or CD8+ T cells sorted from blood, obtained in a trial of the OX40 agonist ivuxolimab. These receptors all come from an adult with an advanced solid tumor such as melanoma, head and neck, liver or kidney cancer. Each CDR3 is given with its conserved first and last residue. The D gene is left open where the match is weak. Clone size is not always given. Where it is, it says once, few, many or a class for expanded clones.

j_gene,abundance,v_gene,d_gene,len,CDR3aa,CDR3nt
TRBJ2-7,.,TRBV28,.,13,CASSLYGSYEQYF,TGTGCCAGCAGTTTATACGGCTCCTACGAGCAGTACTTC
TRBJ2-7,.,TRBV11-2,.,11,CASSPLNTEYF,TGTGCCAGCAGCCCCCTGAATACTGAGTACTTC
TRBJ2-3,once,TRBV12-1,.,15,CASSQSGRGTDTQYF,TGTGCCAGCAGTCAAAGCGGGAGGGGCACAGATACGCAGTATTTT
TRBJ2-3,once,TRBV27,TRBD1,15,CASSYSGQGTDTQYF,TGTGCCAGCAGTTACTCGGGACAGGGCACAGATACGCAGTATTTT
TRBJ2-7,.,TRBV14,.,11,CASSQGYEQYF,TGTGCCAGCAGCCAAGGCTACGAGCAGTACTTC
TRBJ2-1,.,TRBV28,.,17,CASSLWSERRVWSEQFF,TGTGCCAGCAGTTTATGGTCGGAGCGCCGGGTGTGGAGTGAGCAGTTCTTC
TRBJ1-1,.,TRBV5-6,.,13,CASRYTENTEAFF,TGTGCCAGCAGATACACAGAGAACACTGAAGCTTTCTTT
TRBJ2-1,once,TRBV19,.,14,CASSYGDTYNEQFF,TGTGCCAGTAGTTACGGGGATACCTACAATGAGCAGTTCTTC
TRBJ2-3,few,TRBV2,TRBD2,16,CASSRLAGGRADTQYF,TGTGCCAGCAGTCGACTAGCGGGAGGGAGGGCAGATACGCAGTATTTT
TRBJ2-7,.,TRBV25-1,TRBD2,15,CASSVLGGRSYEQYF,TGTGCCAGCAGTGTACTAGGCGGGAGATCCTACGAGCAGTACTTC
TRBJ2-5,few,TRBV2,TRBD2,17,CASSEAWMLAGGETQYF,TGTGCCAGCAGTGAAGCCTGGATGCTAGCGGGGGGAGAGACCCAGTACTTC
TRBJ2-3,.,TRBV28,TRBD2,17,CASSTPIGLADTDTQYF,TGTGCCAGCAGCACGCCAATCGGACTAGCGGACACAGATACGCAGTATTTT
TRBJ2-5,.,TRBV6-1,.,13,CASSVQEGETQYF,TGTGCCAGCAGTGTACAGGAAGGGGAGACCCAGTACTTC
TRBJ2-2,.,TRBV5-5,.,14,CASSFRGGGGELFF,TGTGCCAGCAGCTTCAGGGGTGGTGGCGGGGAGCTGTTTTTT
TRBJ2-7,.,TRBV7-2,.,14,CASSSYREAYEQYF,TGTGCCAGCAGCTCCTACCGGGAAGCCTACGAGCAGTACTTC
TRBJ1-5,.,TRBV10-3,.,13,CAISESGNQPQHF,TGTGCCATCAGTGAGTCAGGGAATCAGCCCCAGCATTTT
TRBJ1-4,once,TRBV2,.,15,CASSRFPGQNEKLFF,TGTGCCAGCTCCCGATTCCCGGGCCAAAATGAAAAACTGTTTTTT
TRBJ2-7,.,TRBV6-1,TRBD1,15,CASISGGTGDGEQYF,TGTGCCAGCATCAGTGGAGGGACAGGGGATGGTGAGCAGTACTTC
TRBJ2-2,.,TRBV18,.,18,CASSLTGTFPSSTGELFF,TGTGCCAGCTCCCTTACCGGGACCTTTCCCAGTAGCACCGGGGAGCTGTTTTTT
TRBJ2-5,.,TRBV5-1,.,12,CASGQVQETQYF,TGCGCCAGCGGGCAGGTCCAAGAGACCCAGTACTTC
TRBJ1-2,.,TRBV6-1,.,15,CASSEGDAMIYGYTF,TGTGCCAGCAGTGAAGGGGACGCTATGATCTATGGCTACACCTTC
TRBJ2-7,once,TRBV7-2,.,14,CASSPGLDRYEQYF,TGTGCCAGCAGCCCCGGCCTGGATCGCTACGAGCAGTACTTC
TRBJ2-5,.,TRBV5-4,.,14,CASSSTGTQETQYF,TGTGCCAGCAGCTCAACAGGGACCCAAGAGACCCAGTACTTC
TRBJ2-7,.,TRBV5-4,.,13,CASHRDTSYEQYF,TGTGCCAGCCACCGGGACACCTCCTACGAGCAGTACTTC
TRBJ1-2,few,TRBV6-4,.,14,CASSDSSGPQGYTF,TGTGCCAGCAGTGACTCTTCAGGGCCCCAGGGCTACACCTTC
TRBJ2-2,.,TRBV5-6,TRBD1,16,CASSLFTGAYFGELFF,TGTGCCAGCAGCCTGTTCACAGGGGCCTATTTCGGGGAGCTGTTTTTT
TRBJ2-3,.,TRBV5-1,TRBD1,18,CASSPGTGAWGNTDTQYF,TGCGCCAGCAGCCCAGGGACAGGGGCCTGGGGCAACACAGATACGCAGTATTTT
TRBJ2-7,.,TRBV7-9,.,14,CASSLEYINYEQYF,TGTGCCAGCAGCTTAGAGTATATTAACTACGAGCAGTACTTC
TRBJ1-6,once,TRBV5-5,TRBD1,16,CASSLATGTAQSPLHF,TGTGCCAGCAGCTTGGCCACAGGGACAGCACAGTCACCCCTCCACTTT
TRBJ1-1,.,TRBV27,TRBD1,14,CARRQGGMNTEAFF,TGTGCCAGAAGACAGGGTGGGATGAACACTGAAGCTTTCTTT
TRBJ2-1,.,TRBV7-2,TRBD2,15,CASRVRRERGNEQFF,TGTGCCAGCAGGGTGAGGCGGGAGAGAGGGAATGAGCAGTTCTTC
TRBJ2-2,.,TRBV19,.,14,CASKSQANTGELFF,TGTGCCAGTAAATCACAGGCGAACACCGGGGAGCTGTTTTTT
TRBJ2-2,.,TRBV7-2,.,14,CASRASANTGELFF,TGTGCCAGCAGAGCTAGCGCGAACACCGGGGAGCTGTTTTTT
TRBJ2-1,.,TRBV7-6,TRBD2,16,CASSLIRREPYNEQFF,TGTGCCAGCAGCTTAATACGGCGGGAGCCGTACAATGAGCAGTTCTTC
TRBJ2-7,once,TRBV28,.,13,CATSDRWGYEQYF,TGTGCCACCTCGGACCGTTGGGGCTACGAGCAGTACTTC
TRBJ2-1,.,TRBV7-2,TRBD2,13,CASSRTSGNEQFF,TGTGCCAGCAGTCGGACTAGCGGGAATGAGCAGTTCTTC
TRBJ2-2,.,TRBV7-9,TRBD1,17,CASRAAVGTGKAGELFF,TGTGCCAGCAGAGCAGCCGTCGGGACAGGGAAGGCCGGGGAGCTGTTTTTT
TRBJ2-1,.,TRBV6-5,.,14,CASSYTLAVNEQFF,TGTGCCAGCAGTTACACACTAGCTGTCAATGAGCAGTTCTTC
TRBJ1-5,.,TRBV30,.,13,CAWSETAPAAQHF,TGTGCCTGGAGTGAGACAGCTCCGGCGGCCCAGCATTTT
TRBJ2-7,.,TRBV7-8,.,13,CASTFGSIHEQYF,TGTGCCAGCACCTTTGGATCAATACACGAGCAGTACTTC
TRBJ2-7,.,TRBV7-2,TRBD2,14,CASSLMGGRGEQYF,TGTGCCAGCAGCTTAATGGGCGGGAGGGGCGAGCAGTACTTC
TRBJ2-3,once,TRBV6-5,.,11,CASTRLDTQYF,TGTGCCAGCACTAGGCTCGATACGCAGTATTTT
TRBJ2-1,.,TRBV6-6,.,11,CASSPLEEQFF,TGTGCCAGCAGCCCTCTAGAGGAGCAGTTCTTC
TRBJ2-6,.,TRBV4-1,.,17,CASSQGRTVSGANVLTF,TGCGCCAGCAGCCAAGGGAGAACAGTCTCTGGGGCCAACGTCCTGACTTTC
TRBJ2-7,.,TRBV27,TRBD2,16,CASSTLRAGGSYEQYF,TGTGCCAGCAGTACCCTCCGGGCGGGAGGCTCCTACGAGCAGTACTTC
TRBJ1-2,once,TRBV30,TRBD1,12,CACGGTGHGYTF,TGTGCCTGCGGGGGGACAGGGCATGGCTACACCTTC
TRBJ1-4,.,TRBV30,TRBD1,13,CAWSVQGGEKLFF,TGTGCCTGGAGTGTACAGGGGGGGGAAAAACTGTTTTTT
TRBJ1-3,.,TRBV4-1,TRBD1,17,CASSQTRTGGAGNTIYF,TGCGCCAGCAGCCAGACACGAACAGGGGGCGCGGGAAACACCATATATTTT
TRBJ1-3,.,TRBV6-5,.,13,CASSAPRGNTIYF,TGTGCCAGCAGCGCCCCTAGGGGAAACACCATATATTTT
TRBJ2-3,.,TRBV7-8,.,12,CASSLVRDTQYF,TGTGCCAGCAGCTTAGTAAGAGATACGCAGTATTTT
TRBJ2-1,.,TRBV15,.,14,CATSLGGFLIEQFF,TGTGCCACCAGCTTAGGGGGATTTCTTATTGAGCAGTTCTTC
TRBJ1-1,.,TRBV27,TRBD1,14,CASSLERGRAEAFF,TGTGCCAGCAGTTTAGAGAGGGGGCGCGCTGAAGCTTTCTTT
TRBJ2-2,.,TRBV10-1,.,13,CASSESTDGELFF,TGCGCCAGCAGTGAGTCGACAGACGGGGAGCTGTTTTTT
TRBJ1-4,.,TRBV7-9,.,16,CASSLQGLATNEKLFF,TGTGCCAGCAGCTTACAGGGGCTCGCAACTAATGAAAAACTGTTTTTT
TRBJ1-1,few,TRBV7-9,.,15,CASSLDRYRNTEAFF,TGTGCCAGCAGCTTAGACCGATACAGGAACACTGAAGCTTTCTTT
TRBJ1-2,.,TRBV2,TRBD1,13,CASSLTGEGGYTF,TGTGCCAGCAGTTTAACAGGGGAGGGTGGCTACACCTTC
TRBJ2-2,.,TRBV7-9,TRBD1,15,CASSLGTGVSGELFF,TGTGCCAGCAGCTTAGGGACAGGGGTTTCCGGGGAGCTGTTTTTT
TRBJ1-3,.,TRBV9,.,15,CASSVQGTSGNTIYF,TGTGCCAGCAGCGTCCAGGGGACCTCTGGAAACACCATATATTTT
TRBJ1-2,.,TRBV19,.,14,CASSIPGGYYGYTF,TGTGCCAGTAGTATACCCGGGGGGTACTATGGCTACACCTTC
TRBJ1-5,.,TRBV5-1,TRBD1,16,CASSRGDRGLEQPQHF,TGCGCCAGCAGCCGAGGGGACAGGGGGCTAGAGCAGCCCCAGCATTTT